The clone carrying this TCR beta chain was seen at least ten times. The V segment lost 5 bases and the J segment 5 bases; nucleotides outside the gene matches: 8. The CDR3 sequence is 14 residues long. TCR beta CDR3 regions were amplified from RNA. Carried out on the TCR CDR3, a first-round RT-PCR used the HTBI primer set. TCRdb reprocessed the multiplex PCR reads via MiXCR and lists one record per CDR3 protein. The data contain more than 450,000 distinct CDR3 sequences, just under 20% of them singletons. These data are taken from a study of T cells in Graves' hyperthyroidism and ophthalmopathy. Study information: Any treatment followed the collection of peripheral blood at initial diagnosis.

This TCR was sampled from a man in his forties with Graves' ophthalmopathy. The sample consisted of blood. The V and J genes are TRBV12-3 or TRBV12-4 and TRBJ2-5, with TRBD2 matching over 7 bases. The CDR3 sequence: CASSHSSGWETQYF. CDR3 nucleotides: TGTGCCAGCAGTCACAGTAGCGGGTGGGAGACCCAGTACTTC.